The TCR beta chain under discussion was sequenced for a study of T cell repertoires in cytomegalovirus infection (dated 2019 in TCRdb). Background on the whole study: Alongside well-studied HLA-B-restricted epitopes, the peptide stimulations were aimed at recently identified HLA-C-restricted CMV epitopes, whose presentation resists viral immunomodulation. Donor HLA type was relevant to the analysis, because carriage of CMV infection together with the matching HLA type was indicated by public TCR beta signatures. Broader findings and caveats from the paper: The ex vivo response was dominated by HLA-C-restricted CMV-specific TCR beta clonotypes, which also provided the single most frequent clonotype in two of eight donors. In both this cohort and an independent cohort of several hundred donors, the cumulative frequency of public TCR beta family members distinguished carriers of CMV infection plus the relevant HLA type.

TCRdb records Illumina HiSeq 1500 as the sequencer. TCRdb trimmed public reads at Q25 via fastp, called clones via MiXCR and kept in-frame beta chains. CDR3 protein sequences are deduplicated, and each keeps its most common genes and DNA. Within this sample are about 340,000 distinct CDR3 sequences, with roughly 28% of them counted one time only. The ten most abundant clones make up roughly 20% of the sample. The germline V gene sets CDR1 to SGHAT and CDR2 to FQNNGV. The V end loses 5 bases and the J end loses 5 bases, and a stretch of 13 bases separates them. The CDR3 runs 14 residues from the cysteine to the phenylalanine. The sequence is cut down to CDR3 DNA, 42 bases in frame from base 1. This clonotype has a count of ten or more. What antigen it recognizes has not been identified. Nothing much larger sits one base from this clone, and base qualities are not available. This sample's treatment or condition label indicates: in vitro stimulation with specific CMV peptide epitopes to enrich CMV-specific T cells.

Recombination joined TRBV11-2 with TRBJ2-1; D gene: possibly TRBD1, on 5 matching bases. This sequence was found in a human donor in good health (CMV status not recorded). Some clones in this sample may be carry-over from other donors' samples. The sample was cultured PBMCs, taken from culture after CMV antigen stimulation. DNA sequence: TGTGCCAGCAGCCAAGATAGACAGAACAATGAGCAGTTCTTC. Its protein reads: CASSQDRQNNEQFF.